This TCR beta chain was identified in a study of blood T cell repertoires in COVID-19. Authors' processing steps: By means of reference gene primer amplification, nucleated cell counts were estimated. The table came from immunoSEQ multiplex PCR; TCRdb's copy has only in-frame clones and leaves some out. Clone size and the V and J calls come from that table; the DNA yielded D and trimming. The sample shows roughly 34,000 clones, more than 70% of them seen only once. The CDR3 covers 13 residues. Between the trimmed V and J ends, which lost 6 bases and 4 bases, there was a span of 10 bases. Germline values: CDR1 SEHNR, CDR2 FQNEAQ (reference sequence).

Sequencing was performed on peripheral blood. The clonotype originates from a human donor in a cohort sampled during active COVID-19. This chain links TRBV7-9 with TRBJ1-3; maybe TRBD1 (6 bases). The CDR3 DNA reads as TGTGCCAGCAGTCTCGGACAGGGAAACACCATATATTTT. This gives the protein CASSLGQGNTIYF.